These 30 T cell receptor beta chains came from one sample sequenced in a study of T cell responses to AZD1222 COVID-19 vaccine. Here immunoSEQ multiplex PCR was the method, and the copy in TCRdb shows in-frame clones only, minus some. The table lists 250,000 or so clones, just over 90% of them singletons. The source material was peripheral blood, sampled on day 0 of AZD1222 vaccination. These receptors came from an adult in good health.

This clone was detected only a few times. CDR3 sequence (DNA): TGTGCCAGCAGCCGCGGTGAACAAATCGGCAATCAGCCCCAGCATTTT. Translated, it gives CASSRGEQIGNQPQHF. This chain links TRBV7-8 with TRBJ1-5; no definite D call. Deletions cut 5 bases from V and 2 bases from J, with 16 bases between. CDR1 and CDR2 from the germline V gene are SGHVS and FQNEAQ. The CDR3 has 16 residues.

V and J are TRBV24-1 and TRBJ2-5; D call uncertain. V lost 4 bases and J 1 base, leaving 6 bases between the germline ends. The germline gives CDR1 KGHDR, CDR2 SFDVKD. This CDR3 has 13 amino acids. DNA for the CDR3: TGTGCCACCAGTGAGCCGGGCCAAGAGACCCAGTACTTC. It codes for CATSEPGQETQYF.

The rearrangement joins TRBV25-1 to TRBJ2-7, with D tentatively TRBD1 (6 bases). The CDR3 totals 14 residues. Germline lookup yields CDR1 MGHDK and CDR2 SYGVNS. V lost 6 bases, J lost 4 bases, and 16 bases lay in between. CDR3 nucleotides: TGTGCCAGCAGCGTACAGGGCCCAAGATACGAGCAGTACTTC. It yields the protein CASSVQGPRYEQYF.

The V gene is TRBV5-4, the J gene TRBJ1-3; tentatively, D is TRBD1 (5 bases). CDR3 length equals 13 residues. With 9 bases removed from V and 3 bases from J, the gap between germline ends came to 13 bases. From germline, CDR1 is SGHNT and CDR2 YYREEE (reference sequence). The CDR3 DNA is TGTGCCATCTCCTTTGGGGGTGGAAACACCATATATTTT. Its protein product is CAISFGGGNTIYF.

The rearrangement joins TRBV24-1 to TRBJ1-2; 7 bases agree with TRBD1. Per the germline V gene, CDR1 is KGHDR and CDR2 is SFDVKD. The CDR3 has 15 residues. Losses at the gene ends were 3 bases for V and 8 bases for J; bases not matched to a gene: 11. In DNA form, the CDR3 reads TGTGCCACCAGTGATGAAGGGAGGGGGCGAGGGGGCTACACCTTC. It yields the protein CATSDEGRGRGGYTF.

CDR3 region: CASSPNSRGYGYTF. Here the CDR3 DNA reads TGTGCCAGCAGCCCTAACAGCCGGGGGTATGGCTACACCTTC. The chain has TRBV9 and TRBJ1-2; possibly TRBD1 for D (5 bases). This CDR3 region has 14 residues. V gave up 4 bases and J gave up 5 bases, with 15 bases separating them. The germline gives CDR1 SGDLS, CDR2 YYNGEE.

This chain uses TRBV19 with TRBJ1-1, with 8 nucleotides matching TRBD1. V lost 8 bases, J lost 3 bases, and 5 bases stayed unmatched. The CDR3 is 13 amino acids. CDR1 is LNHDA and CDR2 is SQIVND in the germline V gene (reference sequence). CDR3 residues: CASGTGPYTEAFF. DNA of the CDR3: TGTGCCAGTGGGACAGGACCGTACACTGAAGCTTTCTTT.

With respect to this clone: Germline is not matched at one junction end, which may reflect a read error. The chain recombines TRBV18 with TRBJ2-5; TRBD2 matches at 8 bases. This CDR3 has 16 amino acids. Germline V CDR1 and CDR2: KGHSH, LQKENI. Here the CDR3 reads CASSPRVSGSEETQYF. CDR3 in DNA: TGTGCCAGCTCCCCACGCGTCAGCGGGAGTGAGGAGACCCAGTACTTC.

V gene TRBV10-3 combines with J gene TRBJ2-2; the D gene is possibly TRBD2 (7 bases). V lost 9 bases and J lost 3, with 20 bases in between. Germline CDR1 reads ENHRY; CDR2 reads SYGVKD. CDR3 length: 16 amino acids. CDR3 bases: TGTGCCATGCGAGGGACCCAAGGGGGGGACACCGGGGAGCTGTTTTTT. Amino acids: CAMRGTQGGDTGELFF.

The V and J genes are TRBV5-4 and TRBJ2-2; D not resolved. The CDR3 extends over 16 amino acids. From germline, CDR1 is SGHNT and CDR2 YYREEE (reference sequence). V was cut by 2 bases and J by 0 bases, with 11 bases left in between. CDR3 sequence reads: CASSFSRASNTGELFF. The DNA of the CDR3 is TGTGCCAGCAGCTTCTCCCGCGCCTCGAACACCGGGGAGCTGTTTTTT. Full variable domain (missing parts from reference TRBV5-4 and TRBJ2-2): ETGVTQSPTHLIKTRGQQVTLRCSSQSGHNTVSWYQQALGQGPQFIFQYYREEENGRGNFPPRFSGLQFPNYSSELNVNALELDDSALYLCASSFSRASNTGELFFGEGSRLTVL.

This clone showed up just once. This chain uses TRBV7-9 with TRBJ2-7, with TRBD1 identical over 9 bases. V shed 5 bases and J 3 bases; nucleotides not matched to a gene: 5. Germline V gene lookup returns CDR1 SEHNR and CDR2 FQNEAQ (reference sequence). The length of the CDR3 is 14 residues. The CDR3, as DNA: TGTGCCAGCAGCCCATGGGACAGGGTCTACGAGCAGTACTTC. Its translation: CASSPWDRVYEQYF.

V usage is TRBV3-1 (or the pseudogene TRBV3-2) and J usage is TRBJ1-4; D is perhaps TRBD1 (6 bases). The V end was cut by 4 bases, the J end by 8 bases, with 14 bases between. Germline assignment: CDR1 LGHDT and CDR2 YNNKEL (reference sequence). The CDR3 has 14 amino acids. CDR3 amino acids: CASSLQGGTEKLFF. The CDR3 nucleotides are TGTGCCAGCAGCCTACAGGGAGGGACCGAAAAACTGTTTTTT.

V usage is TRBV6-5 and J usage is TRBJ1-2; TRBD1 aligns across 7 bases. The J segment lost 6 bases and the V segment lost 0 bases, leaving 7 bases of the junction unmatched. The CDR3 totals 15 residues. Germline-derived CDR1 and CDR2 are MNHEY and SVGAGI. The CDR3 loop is CASSYSEGAGDGYTF. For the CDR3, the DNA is TGTGCCAGCAGTTACTCCGAGGGGGCAGGAGATGGCTACACCTTC.

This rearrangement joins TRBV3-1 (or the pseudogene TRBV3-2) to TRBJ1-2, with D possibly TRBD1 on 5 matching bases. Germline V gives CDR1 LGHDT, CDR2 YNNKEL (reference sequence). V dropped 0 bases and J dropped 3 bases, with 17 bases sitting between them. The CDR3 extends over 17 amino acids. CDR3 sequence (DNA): TGTGCCAGCAGCCAAGAAGGCGGTGGGGGGACGTACTATGGCTACACCTTC. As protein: CASSQEGGGGTYYGYTF.

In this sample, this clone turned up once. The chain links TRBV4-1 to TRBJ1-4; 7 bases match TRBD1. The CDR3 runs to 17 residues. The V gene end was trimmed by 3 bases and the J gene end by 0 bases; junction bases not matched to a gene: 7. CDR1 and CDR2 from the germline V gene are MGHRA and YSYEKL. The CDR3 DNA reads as TGCGCCAGCAGCCAGGGGGACAGCTATGCAACTAATGAAAAACTGTTTTTT. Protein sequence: CASSQGDSYATNEKLFF.

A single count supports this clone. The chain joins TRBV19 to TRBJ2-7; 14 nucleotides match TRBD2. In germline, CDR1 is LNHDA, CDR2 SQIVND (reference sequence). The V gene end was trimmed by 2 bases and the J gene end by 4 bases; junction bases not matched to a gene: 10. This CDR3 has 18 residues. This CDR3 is CASSIRGPGTSGRYEQYF. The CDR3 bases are TGTGCCAGTAGTATACGAGGGCCCGGGACTAGCGGGAGATACGAGCAGTACTTC.

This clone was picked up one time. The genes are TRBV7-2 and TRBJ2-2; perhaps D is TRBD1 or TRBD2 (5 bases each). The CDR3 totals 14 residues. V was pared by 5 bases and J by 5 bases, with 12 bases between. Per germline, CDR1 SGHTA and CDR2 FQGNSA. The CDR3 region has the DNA TGTGCCAGCAGCGGCCCAGGGAGAACCGGGGAGCTGTTTTTT. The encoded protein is CASSGPGRTGELFF. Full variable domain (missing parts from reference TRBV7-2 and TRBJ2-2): GAGVSQSPSNKVTEKGKDVELRCDPISGHTALYWYRQSLGQGLEFLIYFQGNSAPDKSGLPSDRFSAERTGGSVSTLTIQRTQQEDSAVYLCASSGPGRTGELFFGEGSRLTVL.

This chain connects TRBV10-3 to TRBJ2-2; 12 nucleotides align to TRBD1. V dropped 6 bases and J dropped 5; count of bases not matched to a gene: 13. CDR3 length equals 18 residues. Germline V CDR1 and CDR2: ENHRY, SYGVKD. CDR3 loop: CAIRPGTGGGNGTGELFF. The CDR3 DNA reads TGTGCCATCAGGCCCGGGACAGGGGGCGGGAACGGGACCGGGGAGCTGTTTTTT.

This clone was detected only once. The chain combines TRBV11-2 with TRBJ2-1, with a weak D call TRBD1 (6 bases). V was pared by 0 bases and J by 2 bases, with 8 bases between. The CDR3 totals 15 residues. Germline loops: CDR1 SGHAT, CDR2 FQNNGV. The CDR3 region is CASSLDRGPYNEQFF. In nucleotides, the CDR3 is TGTGCCAGCAGCTTAGACAGGGGCCCCTACAATGAGCAGTTCTTC.

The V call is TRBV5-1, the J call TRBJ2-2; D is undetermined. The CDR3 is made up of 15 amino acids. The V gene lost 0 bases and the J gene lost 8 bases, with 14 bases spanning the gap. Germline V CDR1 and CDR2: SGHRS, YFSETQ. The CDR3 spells CASSLETVIPGELFF. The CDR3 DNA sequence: TGCGCCAGCAGCTTGGAGACTGTAATCCCTGGGGAGCTGTTTTTT.

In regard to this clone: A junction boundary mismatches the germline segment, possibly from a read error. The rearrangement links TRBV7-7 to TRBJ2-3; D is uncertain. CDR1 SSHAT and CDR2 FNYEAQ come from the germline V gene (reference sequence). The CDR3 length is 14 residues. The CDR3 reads CASSSKSGTDTQYF. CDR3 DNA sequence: TGTGCTAGCAGCTCCAAGTCGGGCACAGATACGCAGTATTTT.

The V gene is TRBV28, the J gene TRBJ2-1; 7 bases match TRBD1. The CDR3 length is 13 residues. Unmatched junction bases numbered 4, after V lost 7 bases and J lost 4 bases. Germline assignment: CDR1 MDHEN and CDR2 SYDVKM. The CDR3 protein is CASIPGQYNEQFF. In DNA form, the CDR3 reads TGTGCCAGCATCCCGGGACAGTACAATGAGCAGTTCTTC.

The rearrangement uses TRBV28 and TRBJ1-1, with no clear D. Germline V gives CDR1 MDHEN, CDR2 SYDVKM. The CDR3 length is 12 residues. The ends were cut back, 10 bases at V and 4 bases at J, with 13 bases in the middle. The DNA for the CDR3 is TGTGCCATCGCCCGGGGTGCCACTGAAGCTTTCTTT. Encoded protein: CAIARGATEAFF.

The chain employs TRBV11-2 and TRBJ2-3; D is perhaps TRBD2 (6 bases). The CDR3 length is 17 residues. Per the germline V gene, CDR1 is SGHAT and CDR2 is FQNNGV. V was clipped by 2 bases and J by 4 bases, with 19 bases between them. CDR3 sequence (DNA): TGTGCCAGCAGCTTACGGCGGGACTCCAGCTTCTCAGATACGCAGTATTTT. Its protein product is CASSLRRDSSFSDTQYF.

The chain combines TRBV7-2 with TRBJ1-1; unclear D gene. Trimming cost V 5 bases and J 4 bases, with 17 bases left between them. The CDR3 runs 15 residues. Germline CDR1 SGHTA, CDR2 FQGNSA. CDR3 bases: TGTGCCAGCAGCGGATGGGCAGGAGCCGCCACTGAAGCTTTCTTT. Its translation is CASSGWAGAATEAFF.

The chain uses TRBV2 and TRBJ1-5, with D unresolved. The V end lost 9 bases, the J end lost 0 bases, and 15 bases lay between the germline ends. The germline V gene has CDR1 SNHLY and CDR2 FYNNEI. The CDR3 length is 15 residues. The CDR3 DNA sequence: TGTGCCAGTCGAGGGCAGCCTTATAGCAATCAGCCCCAGCATTTT. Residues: CASRGQPYSNQPQHF.

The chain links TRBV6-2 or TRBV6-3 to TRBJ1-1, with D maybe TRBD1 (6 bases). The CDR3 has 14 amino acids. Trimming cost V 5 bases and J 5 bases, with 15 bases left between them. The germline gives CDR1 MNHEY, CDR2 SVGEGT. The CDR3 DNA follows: TGTGCCAGCAGTCCGACAGGCTTCGGGACTGAAGCTTTCTTT. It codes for CASSPTGFGTEAFF.

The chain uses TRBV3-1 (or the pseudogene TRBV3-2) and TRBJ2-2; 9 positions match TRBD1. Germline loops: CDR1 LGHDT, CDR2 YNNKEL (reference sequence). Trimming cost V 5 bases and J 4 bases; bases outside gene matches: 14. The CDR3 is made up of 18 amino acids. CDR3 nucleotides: TGTGCCAGCAGCACCTCCCCATTAAACAGGGGGCCCACCGGGGAGCTGTTTTTT. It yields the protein CASSTSPLNRGPTGELFF.

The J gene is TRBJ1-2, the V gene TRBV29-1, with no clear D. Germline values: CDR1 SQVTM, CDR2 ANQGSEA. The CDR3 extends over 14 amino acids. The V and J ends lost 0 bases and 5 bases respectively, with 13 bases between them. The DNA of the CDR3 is TGCAGCGTTGAAGATGGTTTGGTAGGGTATGGCTACACCTTC. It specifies CSVEDGLVGYGYTF.

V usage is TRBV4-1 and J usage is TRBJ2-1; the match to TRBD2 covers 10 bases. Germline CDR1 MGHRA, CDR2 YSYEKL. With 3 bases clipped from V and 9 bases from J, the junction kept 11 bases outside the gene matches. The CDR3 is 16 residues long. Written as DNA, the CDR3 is TGCGCCAGCAGCCACCCAACTAGCGGGAAGGGGGGTGAGCAGTTCTTC. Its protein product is CASSHPTSGKGGEQFF.